Listed below are T cell receptor beta chains from one sample, sequenced in a study of Ad26.COV2.S vaccination and SARS-CoV-2 variants. TCRdb's table, derived via immunoSEQ multiplex PCR, lists solely in-frame clones and lacks some. This table has just under 250,000 clones, approximately 88% appearing once. Sample: peripheral blood, taken in a trial of Ad26.COV2.S vaccine versus placebo. Receptors originate from a person between 18 and 65 years old who received the Ad26.COV2.S COVID-19 vaccine or a placebo. Each CDR3 is given with its conserved first and last residue. Each record gives: D gene, clone size, J gene, V gene, CDR3 protein, CDR3 DNA. The D gene is left open where the match is weak. Clone size is not always given. Where it is, it says once, few, many or a class for expanded clones.

>TRBD1|.|TRBJ2-4|TRBV7-2
CASSPGQGKNIQYF
TGTGCCAGCAGCCCGGGACAGGGGAAAAACATTCAGTACTTC
>.|.|TRBJ2-7|TRBV5-1
CASSVGGAGTYEQYF
TGCGCCAGCAGCGTTGGGGGGGCAGGGACCTACGAGCAGTACTTC
>TRBD1|.|TRBJ2-2|TRBV12-3/TRBV12-4
CAADRGNTGELFF
TGTGCCGCCGACAGGGGGAACACCGGGGAGCTGTTTTTT
>.|once|TRBJ1-3|TRBV7-8
CASSLVLLRGSTGNTIYF
TGTGCCAGCAGCTTAGTTTTACTTAGGGGGAGTACTGGAAACACCATATATTTT
>.|once|TRBJ1-1|TRBV29-1
CSVEGVPYEAFF
TGCAGCGTTGAAGGCGTGCCATATGAAGCTTTCTTT
>.|.|TRBJ2-3|TRBV7-9
CASSLALTSSTDTQYF
TGTGCCAGCAGCTTAGCTCTGACTAGTTCTACAGATACGCAGTATTTT
>.|.|TRBJ1-5|TRBV2
CASSEGVASNQPQHF
TGTGCCAGCAGTGAAGGGGTAGCGAGCAATCAGCCCCAGCATTTT
>TRBD2|.|TRBJ2-5|TRBV7-3
CASSPLGGLAGGPRETQYF
TGTGCCAGCAGCCCCCTGGGGGGACTAGCGGGAGGGCCCCGAGAGACCCAGTACTTC
>TRBD1|.|TRBJ1-2|TRBV6-6
CASSSTGAGNYGYTF
TGTGCCAGCAGCTCGACAGGGGCCGGTAACTATGGCTACACCTTC
>.|.|TRBJ1-3|TRBV18
CASSPLPGRAISGNTIYF
TGTGCCAGCTCACCACTTCCAGGACGCGCAATCTCTGGAAACACCATATATTTT
>.|few|TRBJ2-7|TRBV7-2
CASSPQGGYEQYF
TGTGCCAGCAGCCCCCAGGGGGGGTACGAGCAGTACTTC
>.|.|TRBJ1-2|TRBV29-1
CSVDPGVNYGYTF
TGCAGCGTTGACCCGGGAGTTAACTATGGCTACACCTTC
>.|.|TRBJ2-5|TRBV19
CASKQGGETQYF
TGTGCCAGTAAGCAGGGGGGAGAGACCCAGTACTTC
>TRBD1|.|TRBJ2-7|TRBV6-5
CASSRTGFHEQYF
TGTGCCAGCAGTCGGACAGGATTCCACGAGCAGTACTTC
>.|.|TRBJ1-3|TRBV7-2
CASSLAPSGNTIYF
TGTGCCAGCAGCTTGGCGCCCTCTGGAAACACCATATATTTT
>.|.|TRBJ2-2|TRBV5-4
CASSLMGTTNTGELFF
TGTGCCAGCAGCTTGATGGGGACAACGAACACCGGGGAGCTGTTTTTT
>.|.|TRBJ2-3|TRBV3-1/TRBV3-2
CASSQRKTGTGFTDTQYF
TGTGCCAGCAGCCAACGGAAGACAGGGACTGGATTCACAGATACGCAGTATTTT
>.|.|TRBJ2-7|TRBV11-2
CASSLAVGIYEQYF
TGTGCCAGCAGCTTAGCGGTAGGGATCTACGAGCAGTACTTC
>.|.|TRBJ2-7|TRBV5-5
CASSLPGNSYEQYF
TGTGCCAGCAGCTTGCCAGGGAATAGCTACGAGCAGTACTTC
>TRBD1|few|TRBJ1-3|TRBV2
CASSEGFGQGLSSGNTIYF
TGTGCCAGCAGTGAGGGGTTCGGACAGGGTTTAAGCTCTGGAAACACCATATATTTT
>TRBD1|few|TRBJ1-1|TRBV20-1
CGGDRATEAFF
TGCGGAGGGGACAGGGCAACTGAAGCTTTCTTT
>TRBD2|.|TRBJ2-7|TRBV6-1
CASSLSGRAAYEQYF
TGTGCCAGCAGTCTAAGCGGGAGGGCCGCCTACGAGCAGTACTTC
>.|once|TRBJ1-6|TRBV30
CAWLPSGGSYNSPLHF
TGTGCCTGGCTACCTTCCGGGGGCTCCTATAATTCACCCCTCCACTTT
>.|.|TRBJ1-1|TRBV3-1/TRBV3-2
CASSQSRGPSPFRNTEAFF
TGTGCCAGCAGCCAGTCCCGGGGCCCTTCCCCCTTCAGAAACACTGAAGCTTTCTTT
>.|.|TRBJ2-5|TRBV28
CASSLAGAQETQYF
TGTGCCAGCAGTTTGGCGGGCGCGCAAGAGACCCAGTACTTC
>.|once|TRBJ1-1|TRBV7-9
CASSHKILFSGRLTEAFF
TGTGCCAGCAGTCATAAAATCCTTTTTTCCGGGCGCCTCACTGAAGCTTTCTTT
>TRBD1|.|TRBJ1-1|TRBV6-5
CASSDRGLGNTEAFF
TGTGCCAGCAGCGACAGGGGGCTAGGGAACACTGAAGCTTTCTTT
>.|.|TRBJ2-1|TRBV6-7
CASSYSPRRDSRKSSYNEQFF
TGTGCCAGCAGTTATTCACCCCGCCGGGACTCCCGAAAATCCTCCTACAATGAGCAGTTCTTC
>.|once|TRBJ2-2|TRBV6-1
CASSEAAGELFF
TGTGCCAGCAGTGAGGCGGCGGGGGAGCTGTTTTTT
>.|.|TRBJ1-5|TRBV6-2/TRBV6-3
CASSNYPQGRQVGAQHF
TGTGCCAGCAGCAATTACCCGCAAGGACGGCAAGTGGGAGCCCAGCATTTT
>.|.|TRBJ2-3|TRBV2
CASSPNLGVGTDTQYF
TGTGCCAGCAGCCCCAATCTCGGGGTAGGCACAGATACGCAGTATTTT
>.|.|TRBJ1-3|TRBV5-1
CASSLGSGNTIYF
TGCGCCAGCAGCTTGGGATCTGGAAACACCATATATTTT
>.|.|TRBJ1-5|TRBV28
CASSPRAYSNQPQHF
TGTGCCAGCAGTCCCCGGGCATATAGCAATCAGCCCCAGCATTTT
>TRBD1|.|TRBJ2-7|TRBV29-1
CSVRDSPYEQYF
TGCAGCGTTCGGGACAGCCCCTACGAGCAGTACTTC
>.|.|TRBJ2-1|TRBV12-5
CASGLGDGYNEQFF
TGTGCTAGTGGTTTGGGGGACGGTTACAATGAGCAGTTCTTC
>TRBD1|once|TRBJ2-7|TRBV5-4
CASSFPGQGLYEQYF
TGTGCCAGCAGCTTCCCGGGACAGGGGCTATACGAGCAGTACTTC
>.|.|TRBJ2-7|TRBV21-1
CASSKNGTPASHEQYF
TGTGCCAGCAGCAAGAATGGGACTCCCGCTTCCCACGAGCAGTACTTC
>.|.|TRBJ2-7|TRBV5-4
CASSSGWGQDSYEQYF
TGTGCCAGCAGCTCTGGGTGGGGACAAGACTCCTACGAGCAGTACTTC
>.|once|TRBJ1-3|TRBV6-6
CASSYSRWVTGNTIYF
TGTGCCAGCAGTTACTCGCGCTGGGTGACTGGAAACACCATATATTTT
>.|.|TRBJ1-5|TRBV3-1/TRBV3-2
CASSQDGSRYFGPQHF
.
>.|.|TRBJ1-2|TRBV16
CASSASDWDGYTF
TGTGCCAGCAGCGCCTCGGATTGGGATGGCTACACCTTC
>.|.|TRBJ2-4|TRBV28
CASSSLTGRAKNIQYF
TGTGCCAGCAGCTCCTTGACAGGCCGAGCCAAAAACATTCAGTACTTC
>.|.|TRBJ1-5|TRBV7-8
CASSLKGNNQPQHF
TGTGCCAGCAGCTTGAAGGGAAACAATCAGCCCCAGCATTTT
>.|few|TRBJ1-2|TRBV28
CASSLFGVSYGYTF
TGTGCCAGCAGTTTATTCGGTGTTTCCTATGGCTACACCTTC
>.|once|TRBJ2-7|TRBV20-1
CSARVSYEQYF
TGCAGTGCTAGGGTATCATACGAGCAGTACTTC
>.|.|TRBJ1-1|TRBV7-6
CASSQLFPGNTEAFF
TGTGCCAGCAGCCAGTTGTTCCCGGGGAACACTGAAGCTTTCTTT